The 11 T cell receptor beta chains below come from one sample, sequenced in a study of blood T cell repertoires in COVID-19. TCRdb keeps only in-frame clones here, not all; method: immunoSEQ multiplex PCR. Of around 170,000 clones in the sample, around 83% were seen once. What was sequenced was peripheral blood. The source is a woman aged 70-85 years with COVID-19, enrolled during active disease.

The genes are TRBV11-2 and TRBJ2-1; D not resolved. The CDR3 totals 15 residues. Germline CDR1 is SGHAT and CDR2 is FQNNGV. V lost 3 bases and J 0 bases, leaving 9 bases between the germline ends. DNA of the CDR3: TGTGCCAGCAGCTTCGACTCGAGCTCCTACAATGAGCAGTTCTTC. Translation gives CASSFDSSSYNEQFF.

The rearrangement links TRBV15 to TRBJ2-6, with 9 bases that match TRBD1. Germline trimming cut 0 bases from V and 2 bases from J; bases unmatched to any gene: 8. The CDR3 sequence is 19 residues long. Germline-derived CDR1 and CDR2 are LNHNV and YYDKDF (reference sequence). For the CDR3, the DNA is TGTGCCACCAGCAGAGATCGAAGGACAGGGGTTACTGGGGCCAACGTCCTGACTTTC. Its protein product is CATSRDRRTGVTGANVLTF.

This chain links TRBV5-6 with TRBJ1-1; TRBD1 is a possible D gene (5 bases). The CDR3 is 17 amino acids. Trimming removed 5 bases at V and 3 bases at J, with 23 bases between. The germline V gene has CDR1 SGHDT and CDR2 YYEEEE. The CDR3 sequence is CASSTSLGAGRDTEAFF. For the CDR3, the DNA is TGTGCCAGCAGTACTTCCCTGGGAGCAGGGAGGGACACTGAAGCTTTCTTT. Complete variable domain (other parts from reference TRBV5-6 and TRBJ1-1): DAGVTQSPTHLIKTRGQQVTLRCSPKSGHDTVSWYQQALGQGPQFIFQYYEEEERQRGNFPDRFSGHQFPNYSSELNVNALLLGDSALYLCASSTSLGAGRDTEAFFGQGTRLTVV.

The chain couples TRBV28 to TRBJ2-7; 7 bases match TRBD1. The CDR3 is 14 amino acids. V was clipped by 4 bases and J by 1 base; unmatched bases: 4. Germline V lookup: CDR1 MDHEN, CDR2 SYDVKM. The CDR3 here is CASSSGTVSYEQYF. The CDR3 DNA reads TGTGCCAGCAGTTCCGGGACAGTTTCCTACGAGCAGTACTTC.

The chain carries TRBV19 and TRBJ1-1, with D uncertain. This CDR3 is 15 amino acids long. The germline V and J ends were trimmed by 3 bases and 1 base, with 12 bases remaining between them. Germline values: CDR1 LNHDA, CDR2 SQIVND (reference sequence). CDR3 residues: CASSILPGRNTEAFF. CDR3 DNA sequence: TGTGCCAGTAGTATTCTTCCTGGGAGGAACACTGAAGCTTTCTTT.

The chain uses TRBV14 and TRBJ1-1; D is ambiguous. Germline V lookup: CDR1 SGHDN, CDR2 FVKESK. This CDR3 spans 13 amino acids. V lost 4 bases and J 0 bases, leaving 6 bases between the germline ends. The CDR3, as DNA: TGTGCCAGCAGCCTGGGCCTGAACACTGAAGCTTTCTTT. Protein product: CASSLGLNTEAFF.

In this sample, this clone turned up once. The V and J genes are TRBV11-2 and TRBJ2-3; D is uncertain. The CDR3 is 16 amino acids. CDR1 is SGHAT, CDR2 FQNNGV, per germline. V lost 4 bases and J lost 2, with 16 bases in between. The CDR3 DNA sequence: TGTGCCAGCAGCTCCGGTGGGCTCCCTAACACAGATACGCAGTATTTT. Its translation: CASSSGGLPNTDTQYF.

Only a few counts were recorded for this clone. V gene TRBV20-1 combines with J gene TRBJ2-4; tentatively, D is TRBD1 (5 bases). Looked up from germline, CDR1 is DFQATT and CDR2 is SNEGSKA (reference sequence). Trimming took 6 bases from V and 8 from J, leaving 11 bases between them. The CDR3 extends over 11 amino acids. CDR3 loop: CSAGPRDIQYF. In DNA form, the CDR3 reads TGCAGTGCCGGACCCAGGGACATTCAGTACTTC.

The chain employs TRBV2 and TRBJ1-1, with D tentatively TRBD1 (5 bases). The CDR3 has 13 residues. Per the germline V gene, CDR1 is SNHLY and CDR2 is FYNNEI. The V end lost 4 bases, the J end lost 4 bases, and 10 bases lay between the germline ends. CDR3 sequence reads: CASSGQFVTEAFF. DNA of the CDR3: TGTGCCAGCAGTGGACAGTTCGTCACTGAAGCTTTCTTT.

The CDR3 sequence: CASRKREGYNEQFF. The CDR3 DNA is TGCGCCAGCAGGAAGCGGGAGGGCTATAATGAGCAGTTCTTC. V is TRBV4-3 and J is TRBJ2-1; TRBD2 aligns across 10 bases. With 6 bases clipped from V and 7 bases from J, the junction kept 6 bases outside the gene matches. The germline CDR1 and CDR2 sequences are LGHNA and YSLEER. The CDR3 runs 14 residues.

The chain couples TRBV19 to TRBJ1-5, with 7 bases fitting TRBD1. The CDR3 is 14 residues long. Germline V lookup: CDR1 LNHDA, CDR2 SQIVND (reference sequence). The V segment lost 5 bases and the J segment 6 bases; nucleotides outside the gene matches: 7. CDR3 loop: CASSLRDRGQPQHF. CDR3 DNA sequence: TGTGCCAGTAGTCTCCGGGACAGAGGTCAGCCCCAGCATTTT.